These 15 T cell receptor beta chains were sequenced from one sample in a study of neurological immune-mediated disorders. TCRdb redid the calling of the 5' RACE reads with MiXCR, one entry per CDR3 protein. Of roughly 50,000 distinct CDR3 sequences in the sample, around a sixth were seen once. What was sequenced was PBMCs. The source of these receptors is a man in his sixties in good health.

The rearrangement uses TRBV5-1 and TRBJ2-5; 7 positions match TRBD1. The V gene end was trimmed by 2 bases and the J gene end by 7 bases; junction bases not matched to a gene: 8. CDR3 length: 14 residues. Germline V gene lookup returns CDR1 SGHRS and CDR2 YFSETQ. CDR3 nucleotides: TGCGCCAGCAGCTTTGGGACAGAAAAGGGGACCCAGTACTTC. Translation gives CASSFGTEKGTQYF.

The gene calls are TRBV4-2 and TRBJ2-1, with 11 bases identical to TRBD2. Per germline, CDR1 LGHNA and CDR2 YNFKEQ. V was clipped by 0 bases and J by 13 bases; unmatched bases: 11. The CDR3 runs to 16 residues. The CDR3 here is CASSQEGTSGSGDQFF. CDR3 nucleotides: TGTGCCAGCAGCCAAGAGGGAACTAGCGGGAGCGGGGACCAGTTCTTC.

Only a few counts were recorded for this clonotype. The rearrangement links TRBV5-6 to TRBJ2-2, with TRBD1 matching 7 bases. The germline V gene encodes CDR1 SGHDT and CDR2 YYEEEE. The CDR3 spans 16 residues. V trimming: 7 bases; J trimming: 4 bases; junction bases outside the gene matches: 13. The CDR3 is CASQTWTGRVTGELFF. CDR3 nucleotides: TGTGCCAGCCAGACATGGACAGGCCGAGTCACCGGGGAGCTGTTTTTT.

The V gene is TRBV15, the J gene TRBJ2-5; weak D call: TRBD2 (5 bases). CDR1 and CDR2 from the germline V gene are LNHNV and YYDKDF (reference sequence). Deletions cut 4 bases from V and 3 bases from J, with 15 bases between. CDR3 size: 15 residues. The CDR3 DNA follows: TGTGCCACCAGCAAGAGGGTGCCGATTGAAGAGACCCAGTACTTC. Translated: CATSKRVPIEETQYF.

In the case of this clonotype: At one end the junction does not follow the germline gene, possibly because of a read error. The V and J genes are TRBV12-3 or TRBV12-4 and TRBJ2-6, with unresolved D. This CDR3 has 15 residues. CDR3 in amino acids: CASSFDCAGTNVLTF. The CDR3 DNA reads as TGTGCCAGCAGTTTCGACTGTGCTGGGACCAACGTCCTGACTTTC.

This clonotype showed up many times. J is TRBJ2-5 and V is TRBV7-6, with TRBD2 identical over 11 bases. There are 16 residues in the CDR3. CDR1 is SGHVS and CDR2 is FNYEAQ in the germline V gene. V shed 5 bases, J shed 2 bases, and the junction held 7 bases outside the gene matches. CDR3 coding DNA: TGTGCCAGCAGCATCCCTAGCGGGAGGCAACAAGAGACCCAGTACTTC. Its protein product is CASSIPSGRQQETQYF.

This clonotype was picked up many times. The chain is built from TRBV4-2 and TRBJ2-5; tentatively, D is TRBD2 (5 bases). CDR3 size: 17 residues. Germline loops: CDR1 LGHNA, CDR2 YNFKEQ. V lost 2 bases to trimming and J lost 5 bases, with 21 bases between them. CDR3: CASSQIKPTNSDETQYF. For the CDR3, the DNA is TGTGCCAGCAGCCAAATAAAACCAACTAATAGCGACGAGACCCAGTACTTC.

This clonotype was observed at least ten times. The rearrangement links TRBV29-1 to TRBJ2-7, with D possibly matching TRBD2 (6 bases). Deletions cut 1 base from V and 5 bases from J, with 18 bases between. The CDR3 runs to 15 residues. The germline V gene has CDR1 SQVTM and CDR2 ANQGSEA. CDR3 bases: TGCAGCGTTGAAGCCTTCGACGGGAGTTTCAACGAGCAGTACTTC. This encodes CSVEAFDGSFNEQYF.

This chain connects TRBV5-1 to TRBJ1-4; TRBD1 is a possible D gene (5 bases). CDR1 is SGHRS, CDR2 YFSETQ, per germline. The CDR3 runs to 14 residues. V was cut by 2 bases and J by 4 bases, with 9 bases left in between. The CDR3 here is CASSFGARNEKLFF. In DNA, the CDR3 is TGCGCCAGCAGCTTCGGGGCTCGTAATGAAAAACTGTTTTTT.

There are many counts of this clonotype. The rearrangement joins TRBV27 to TRBJ1-6, with no clear D. The CDR3 spans 13 residues. Germline values: CDR1 MNHEY, CDR2 SMNVEV (reference sequence). V lost 6 bases to trimming and J lost 7 bases, with 10 bases between them. The CDR3 is CASRPGVNSPLHF. DNA of the CDR3: TGTGCCAGCAGACCGGGTGTGAATTCACCCCTCCACTTT.

At least ten counts were recorded for this clonotype. The chain has TRBV7-2 and TRBJ2-5; maybe TRBD1 (5 bases). The germline V and J ends were trimmed by 6 bases and 3 bases, with 11 bases remaining between them. This CDR3 comprises 13 residues. In germline, CDR1 is SGHTA, CDR2 FQGNSA. CDR3 sequence reads: CASSSKGEETQYF. Written as DNA, the CDR3 is TGTGCCAGCAGTTCTAAAGGGGAAGAGACCCAGTACTTC.

The chain combines TRBV7-2 with TRBJ2-2; TRBD1 is a possible D gene (5 bases). Trimming cost V 8 bases and J 7 bases, with 17 bases left between them. Germline loops: CDR1 SGHTA, CDR2 FQGNSA. The CDR3 length is 14 residues. CDR3 region: CASFSQGTVGELFF. CDR3 DNA sequence: TGTGCCAGCTTCTCCCAGGGTACGGTCGGGGAGCTGTTTTTT.

This clonotype has ten or more counts. The DNA of the CDR3 is TGTGCCACCAGCAGATACACAGACAAACGAGAGACCCAGTACTTC. It is translated as CATSRYTDKRETQYF. This chain uses TRBV15 with TRBJ2-5; D remains unclear. This CDR3 has 15 residues. CDR1 and CDR2 from the germline V gene are LNHNV and YYDKDF (reference sequence). Trimming stripped 2 bases from V and 4 bases from J, with 14 bases between. Together with reference TRBV15 and TRBJ2-5, the CDR3 gives the full variable domain: DAMVIQNPRYQVTQFGKPVTLSCSQTLNHNVMYWYQQKSSQAPKLLFHYYDKDFNNEADTPDNFQSRRPNTSFCFLDIRSPGLGDTAMYLCATSRYTDKRETQYFGPGTRLLVL.

This clonotype was picked up many times. In DNA, the CDR3 is TGTGCCAGCAGTCCCCCTCTAGCGGGGGGGCAAGAGACCCAGTACTTC. It codes for CASSPPLAGGQETQYF. This rearrangement joins TRBV28 to TRBJ2-5; 12 bases are shared with TRBD2. This CDR3 has 16 amino acids. V shed 5 bases and J 2 bases; nucleotides not matched to a gene: 6. Germline CDR1 MDHEN, CDR2 SYDVKM.

This clonotype was recorded many times. The CDR3 reads CSVDAGVSGYTF. For the CDR3, the DNA is TGCAGCGTTGATGCAGGAGTGTCGGGCTACACCTTC. The rearrangement uses TRBV29-1 and TRBJ1-2; no clear D gene. The CDR3 is made up of 12 amino acids. V lost 3 bases, J lost 8 bases, and 13 bases lay in between. Germline V gene lookup returns CDR1 SQVTM and CDR2 ANQGSEA.